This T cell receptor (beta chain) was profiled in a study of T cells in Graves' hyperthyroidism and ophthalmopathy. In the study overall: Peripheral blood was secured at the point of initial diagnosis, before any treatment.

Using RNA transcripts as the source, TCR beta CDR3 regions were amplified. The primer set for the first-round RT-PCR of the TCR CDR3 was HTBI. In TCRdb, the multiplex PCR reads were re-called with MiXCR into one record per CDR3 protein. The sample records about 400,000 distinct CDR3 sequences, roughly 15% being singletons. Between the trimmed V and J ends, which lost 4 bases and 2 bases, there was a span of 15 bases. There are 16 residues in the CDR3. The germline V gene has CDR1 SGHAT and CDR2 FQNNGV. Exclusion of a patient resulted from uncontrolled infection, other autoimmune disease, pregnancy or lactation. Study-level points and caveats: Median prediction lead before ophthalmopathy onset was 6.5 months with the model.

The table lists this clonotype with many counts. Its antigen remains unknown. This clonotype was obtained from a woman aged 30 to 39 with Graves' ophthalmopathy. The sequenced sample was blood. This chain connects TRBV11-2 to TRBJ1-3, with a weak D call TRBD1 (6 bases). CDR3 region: CASSSYRTGTGNTIYF. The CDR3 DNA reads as TGTGCCAGCAGCTCGTACCGAACAGGGACTGGAAACACCATATATTTT.